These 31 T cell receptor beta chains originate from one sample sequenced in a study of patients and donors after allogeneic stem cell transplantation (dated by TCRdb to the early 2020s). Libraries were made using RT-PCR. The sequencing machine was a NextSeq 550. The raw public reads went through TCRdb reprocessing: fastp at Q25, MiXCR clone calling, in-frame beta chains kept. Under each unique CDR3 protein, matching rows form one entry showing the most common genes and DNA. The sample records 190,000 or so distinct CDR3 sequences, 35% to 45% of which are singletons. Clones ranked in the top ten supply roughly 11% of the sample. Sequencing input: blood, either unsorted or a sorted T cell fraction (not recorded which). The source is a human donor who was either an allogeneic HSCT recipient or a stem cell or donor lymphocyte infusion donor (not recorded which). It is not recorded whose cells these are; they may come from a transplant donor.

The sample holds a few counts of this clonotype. The CDR3, as DNA: TGTGCCACAGGAGATGGAGATACGCAGTATTTT. Encoded protein: CATGDGDTQYF. The V and J genes are TRBV3-1 and TRBJ2-3; D not certain. V was shortened by 10 bases and J by 5 bases, with 10 bases between the two germline ends. Germline CDR1 and CDR2: LGHDT and YNNKEL (reference sequence). This CDR3 spans 11 amino acids.

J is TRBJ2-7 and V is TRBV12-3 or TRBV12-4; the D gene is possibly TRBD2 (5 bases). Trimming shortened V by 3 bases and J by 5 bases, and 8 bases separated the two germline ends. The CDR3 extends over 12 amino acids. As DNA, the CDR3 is TGTGCCAGCAGTTTCCCGCGGGACGAGCAGTACTTC. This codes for CASSFPRDEQYF.

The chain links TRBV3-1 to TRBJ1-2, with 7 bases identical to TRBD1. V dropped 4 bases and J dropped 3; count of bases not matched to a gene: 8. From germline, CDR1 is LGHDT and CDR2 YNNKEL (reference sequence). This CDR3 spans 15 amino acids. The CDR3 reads CASSLTDRVDYGYTF. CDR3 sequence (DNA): TGTGCCAGCAGCCTTACTGACAGGGTCGACTATGGCTACACCTTC. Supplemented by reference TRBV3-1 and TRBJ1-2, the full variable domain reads DTAVSQTPKYLVTQMGNDKSIKCEQNLGHDTMYWYKQDSKKFLKIMFSYNNKELIINETVPNRFSPKSPDKAHLNLHINSLELGDSAVYFCASSLTDRVDYGYTFGSGTRLTVV.

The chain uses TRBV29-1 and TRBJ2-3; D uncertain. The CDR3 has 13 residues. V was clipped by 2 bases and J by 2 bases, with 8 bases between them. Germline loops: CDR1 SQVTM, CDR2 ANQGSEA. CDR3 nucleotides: TGCAGCGTTGAATCGCGGCTCACAGATACGCAGTATTTT. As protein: CSVESRLTDTQYF.

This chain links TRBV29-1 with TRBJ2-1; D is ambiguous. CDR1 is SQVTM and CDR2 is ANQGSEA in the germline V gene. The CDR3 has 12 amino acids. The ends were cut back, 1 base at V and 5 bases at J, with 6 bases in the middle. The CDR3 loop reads CSVEGLNNEQFF. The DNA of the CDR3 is TGCAGCGTTGAAGGCCTAAACAATGAGCAGTTCTTC.

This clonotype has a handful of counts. CDR3 DNA: TGTGCCATCAGCGTTACCGGGCCGGATGAAGCTTTCTTT. Residues: CAISVTGPDEAFF. The rearrangement uses TRBV10-3 and TRBJ1-1; unclear D gene. V gave up 6 bases and J gave up 7 bases, with 15 bases separating them. The CDR3 is 13 amino acids. Germline V CDR1 and CDR2: ENHRY, SYGVKD.

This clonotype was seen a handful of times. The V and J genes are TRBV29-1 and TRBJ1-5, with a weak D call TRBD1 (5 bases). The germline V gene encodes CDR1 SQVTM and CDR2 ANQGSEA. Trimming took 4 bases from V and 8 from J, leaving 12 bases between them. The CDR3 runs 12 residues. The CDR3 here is CSVGLPGEPQHF. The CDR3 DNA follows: TGCAGCGTTGGACTGCCGGGGGAGCCCCAGCATTTT.

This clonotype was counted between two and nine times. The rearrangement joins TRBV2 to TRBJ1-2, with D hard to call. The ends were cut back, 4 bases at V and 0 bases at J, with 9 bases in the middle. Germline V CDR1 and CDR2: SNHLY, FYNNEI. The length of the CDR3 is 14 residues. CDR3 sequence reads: CASSATRANYGYTF. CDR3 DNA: TGTGCCAGCAGTGCCACCCGAGCTAACTATGGCTACACCTTC.

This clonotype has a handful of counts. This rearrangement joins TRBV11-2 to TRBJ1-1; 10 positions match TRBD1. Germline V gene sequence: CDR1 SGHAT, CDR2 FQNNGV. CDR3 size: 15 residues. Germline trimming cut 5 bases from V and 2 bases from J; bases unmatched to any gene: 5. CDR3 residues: CASSPWTGGNTEAFF. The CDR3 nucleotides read TGTGCCAGCAGCCCATGGACAGGGGGTAACACTGAAGCTTTCTTT.

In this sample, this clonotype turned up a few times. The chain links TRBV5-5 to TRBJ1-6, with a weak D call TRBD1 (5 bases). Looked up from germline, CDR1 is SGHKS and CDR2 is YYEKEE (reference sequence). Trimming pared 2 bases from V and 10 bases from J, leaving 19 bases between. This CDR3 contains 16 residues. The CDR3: CASSFTGDDTGSPLHF. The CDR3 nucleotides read TGTGCCAGCAGCTTTACGGGGGACGACACAGGATCACCCCTCCACTTT.

In DNA form, the CDR3 reads TGCAGTGCTCTCGGTTATCGGCGCGGGGGGGCAAAAAACATTCAGTACTTC. Protein product: CSALGYRRGGAKNIQYF. The rearrangement uses TRBV20-1 and TRBJ2-4; 9 bases fit TRBD2. This CDR3 contains 17 residues. The V segment lost 5 bases and the J segment 4 bases; nucleotides outside the gene matches: 15. Germline values: CDR1 DFQATT, CDR2 SNEGSKA (reference sequence).

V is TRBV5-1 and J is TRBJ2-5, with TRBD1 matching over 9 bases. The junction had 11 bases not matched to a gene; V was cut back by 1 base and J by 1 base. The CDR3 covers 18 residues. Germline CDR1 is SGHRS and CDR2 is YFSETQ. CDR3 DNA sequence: TGCGCCAGCAGCTTGTATGACAGGGGGATGGCCATCCAAGAGACCCAGTACTTC. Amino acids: CASSLYDRGMAIQETQYF.

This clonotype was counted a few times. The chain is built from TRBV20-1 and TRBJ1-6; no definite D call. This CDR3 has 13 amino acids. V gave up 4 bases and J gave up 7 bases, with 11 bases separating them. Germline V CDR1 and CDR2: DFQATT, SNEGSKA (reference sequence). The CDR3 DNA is TGCAGTGCTAATTTAGACCCAAATTCACCCCTCCACTTT. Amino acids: CSANLDPNSPLHF.

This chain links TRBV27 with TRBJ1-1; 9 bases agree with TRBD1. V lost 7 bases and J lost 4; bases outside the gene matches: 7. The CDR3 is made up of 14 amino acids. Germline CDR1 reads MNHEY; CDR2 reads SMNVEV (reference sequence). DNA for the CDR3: TGTGCCAGCAATATTGACAGGGGGAGCACTGAAGCTTTCTTT. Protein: CASNIDRGSTEAFF.

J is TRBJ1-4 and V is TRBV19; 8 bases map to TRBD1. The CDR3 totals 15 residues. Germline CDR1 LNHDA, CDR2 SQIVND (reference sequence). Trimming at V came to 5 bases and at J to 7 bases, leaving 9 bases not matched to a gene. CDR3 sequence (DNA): TGTGCCAGTAGTCTACGGACAGGGAGAAGTGAAAAACTGTTTTTT. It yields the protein CASSLRTGRSEKLFF.

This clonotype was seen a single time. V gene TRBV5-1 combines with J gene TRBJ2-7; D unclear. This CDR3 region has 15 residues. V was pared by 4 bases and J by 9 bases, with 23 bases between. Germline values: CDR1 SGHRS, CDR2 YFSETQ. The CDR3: CASSNEPQLRRGQYF. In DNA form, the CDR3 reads TGCGCCAGCAGCAATGAACCTCAGCTGAGGCGAGGGCAGTACTTC.

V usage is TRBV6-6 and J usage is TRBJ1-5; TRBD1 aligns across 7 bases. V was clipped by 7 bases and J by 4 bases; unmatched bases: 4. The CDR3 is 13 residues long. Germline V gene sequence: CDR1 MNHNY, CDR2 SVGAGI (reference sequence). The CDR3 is CASTSGGNQPQHF. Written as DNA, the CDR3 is TGTGCCAGCACCTCAGGGGGAAATCAGCCCCAGCATTTT.

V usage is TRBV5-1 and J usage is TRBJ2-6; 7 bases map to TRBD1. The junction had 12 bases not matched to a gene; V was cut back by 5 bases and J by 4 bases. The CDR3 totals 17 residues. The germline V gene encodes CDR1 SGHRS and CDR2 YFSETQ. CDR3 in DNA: TGCGCCAGCAGACCCACCTCGACAGGGAGCGGGGCCAACGTCCTGACTTTC. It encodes CASRPTSTGSGANVLTF.

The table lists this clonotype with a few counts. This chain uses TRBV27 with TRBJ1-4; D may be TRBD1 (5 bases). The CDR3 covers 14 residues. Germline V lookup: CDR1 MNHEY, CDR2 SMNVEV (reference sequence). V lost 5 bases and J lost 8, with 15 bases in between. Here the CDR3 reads CASSRGFIKEKLFF. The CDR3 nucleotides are TGTGCCAGCAGTAGGGGTTTTATAAAAGAAAAACTGTTTTTT.

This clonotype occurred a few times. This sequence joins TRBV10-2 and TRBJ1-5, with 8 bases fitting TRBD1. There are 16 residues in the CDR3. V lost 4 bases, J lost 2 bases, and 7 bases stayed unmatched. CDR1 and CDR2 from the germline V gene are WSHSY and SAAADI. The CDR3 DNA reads TGCGCCAGCAGTGGACAGGGGTTGTTGGGCAATCAGCCCCAGCATTTT. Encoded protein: CASSGQGLLGNQPQHF.

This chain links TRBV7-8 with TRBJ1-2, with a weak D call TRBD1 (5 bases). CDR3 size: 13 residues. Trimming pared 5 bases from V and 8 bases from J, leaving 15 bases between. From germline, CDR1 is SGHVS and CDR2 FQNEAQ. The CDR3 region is CASSREVGRGYTF. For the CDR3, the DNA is TGTGCCAGCAGCCGAGAGGTGGGACGAGGCTACACCTTC.

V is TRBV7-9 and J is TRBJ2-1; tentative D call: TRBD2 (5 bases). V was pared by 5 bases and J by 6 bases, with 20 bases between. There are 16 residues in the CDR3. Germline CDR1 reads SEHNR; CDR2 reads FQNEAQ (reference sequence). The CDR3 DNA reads TGTGCCAGCAGCCCGGTCGGTCCGACCACTAGCAATGAGCAGTTCTTC. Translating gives CASSPVGPTTSNEQFF.

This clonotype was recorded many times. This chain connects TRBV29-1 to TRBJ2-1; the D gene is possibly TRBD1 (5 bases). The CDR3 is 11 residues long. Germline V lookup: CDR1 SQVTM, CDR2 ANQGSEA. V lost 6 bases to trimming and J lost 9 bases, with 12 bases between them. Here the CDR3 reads CSVGLRGEQFF. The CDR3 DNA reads TGCAGCGTGGGTCTAAGGGGTGAGCAGTTCTTC.

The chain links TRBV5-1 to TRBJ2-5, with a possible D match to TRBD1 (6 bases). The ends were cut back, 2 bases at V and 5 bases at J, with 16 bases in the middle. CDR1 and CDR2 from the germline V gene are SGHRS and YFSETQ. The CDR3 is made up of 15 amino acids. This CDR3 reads CASSLTGLGWETQYF. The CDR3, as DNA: TGCGCCAGCAGCTTAACAGGGCTTGGATGGGAGACCCAGTACTTC.

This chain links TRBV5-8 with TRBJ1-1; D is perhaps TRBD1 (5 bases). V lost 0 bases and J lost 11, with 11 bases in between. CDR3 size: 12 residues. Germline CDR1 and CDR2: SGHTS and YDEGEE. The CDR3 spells CASSLAAGAAFF. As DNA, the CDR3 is TGTGCCAGCAGCTTGGCCGCCGGGGCTGCTTTCTTT.

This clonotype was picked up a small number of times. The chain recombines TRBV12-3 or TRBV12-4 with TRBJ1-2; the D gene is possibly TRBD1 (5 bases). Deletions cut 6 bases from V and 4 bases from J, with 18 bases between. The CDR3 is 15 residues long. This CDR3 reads CASSGRAGVPYGYTF. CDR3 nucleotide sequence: TGTGCCAGCAGCGGCAGAGCGGGGGTACCCTATGGCTACACCTTC.

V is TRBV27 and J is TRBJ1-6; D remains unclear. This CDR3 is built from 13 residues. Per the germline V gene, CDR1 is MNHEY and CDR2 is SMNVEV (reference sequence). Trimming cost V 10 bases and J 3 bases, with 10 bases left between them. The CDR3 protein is CATGNFYNSPLHF. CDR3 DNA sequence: TGTGCCACCGGGAACTTCTATAATTCACCCCTCCACTTT.

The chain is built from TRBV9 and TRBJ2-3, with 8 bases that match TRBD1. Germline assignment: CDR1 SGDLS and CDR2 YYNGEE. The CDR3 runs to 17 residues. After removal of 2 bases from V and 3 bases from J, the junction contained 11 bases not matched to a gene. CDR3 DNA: TGTGCCAGCAGCGTTTATCCCCAGGGGGCGTCGACAGATACGCAGTATTTT. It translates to CASSVYPQGASTDTQYF. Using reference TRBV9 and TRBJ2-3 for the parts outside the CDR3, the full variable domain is DSGVTQTPKHLITATGQRVTLRCSPRSGDLSVYWYQQSLDQGLQFLIQYYNGEERAKGNILERFSAQQFPDLHSELNLSSLELGDSALYFCASSVYPQGASTDTQYFGPGTRLTVL.

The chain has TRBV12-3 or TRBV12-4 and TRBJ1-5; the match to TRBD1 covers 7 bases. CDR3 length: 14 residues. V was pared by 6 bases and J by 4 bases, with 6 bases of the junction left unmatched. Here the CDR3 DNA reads TGTGCCAGCAGGACTACAGGGGCGAATCAGCCCCAGCATTTT. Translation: CASRTTGANQPQHF.

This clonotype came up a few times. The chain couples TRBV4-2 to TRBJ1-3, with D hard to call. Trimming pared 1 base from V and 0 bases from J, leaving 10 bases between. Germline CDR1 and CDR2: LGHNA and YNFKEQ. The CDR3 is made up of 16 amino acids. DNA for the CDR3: TGTGCCAGCAGCCAAGCGGCCGTTATCTCTGGAAACACCATATATTTT. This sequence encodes CASSQAAVISGNTIYF.

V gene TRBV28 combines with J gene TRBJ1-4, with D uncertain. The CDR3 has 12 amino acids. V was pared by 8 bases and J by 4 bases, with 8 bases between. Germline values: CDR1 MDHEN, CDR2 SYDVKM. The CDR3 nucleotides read TGTGCCAGCTGTATCGGTAATGAAAAACTGTTTTTT. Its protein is CASCIGNEKLFF.